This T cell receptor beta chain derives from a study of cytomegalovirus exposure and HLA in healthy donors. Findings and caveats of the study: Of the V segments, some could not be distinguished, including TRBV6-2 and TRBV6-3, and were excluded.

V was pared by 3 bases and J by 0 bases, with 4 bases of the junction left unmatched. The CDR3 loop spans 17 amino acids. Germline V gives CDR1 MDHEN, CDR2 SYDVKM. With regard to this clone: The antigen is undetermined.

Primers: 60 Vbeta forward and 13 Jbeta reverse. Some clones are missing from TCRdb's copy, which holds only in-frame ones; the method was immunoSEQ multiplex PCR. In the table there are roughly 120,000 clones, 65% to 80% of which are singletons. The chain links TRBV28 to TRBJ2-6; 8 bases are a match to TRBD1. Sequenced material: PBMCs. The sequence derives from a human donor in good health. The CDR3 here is CASSFGTGASGANVLTF. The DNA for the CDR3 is TGTGCCAGCAGTTTTGGGACAGGAGCCTCTGGGGCCAACGTCCTGACTTTC. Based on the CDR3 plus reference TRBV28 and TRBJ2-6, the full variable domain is DVKVTQSSRYLVKRTGEKVFLECVQDMDHENMFWYRQDPGLGLRLIYFSYDVKMKEKGDIPEGYSVSREKKERFSLILESASTNQTSMYLCASSFGTGASGANVLTFGAGSRLTVL.